The 3 T cell receptor beta chains presented below share a single source sample, sequenced in a study of patients and donors after allogeneic stem cell transplantation (dated by TCRdb to the early 2020s). The protocol used for the library was RT-PCR. The listed sequencing device is NextSeq 550. The raw public data were reprocessed by TCRdb itself: fastp quality trimming at Q25, MiXCR clonotype calling, in-frame beta chains only. Rows are combined by CDR3 protein, so each entry shows the most common genes and DNA. The sample profile shows about 960,000 distinct CDR3 sequences; roughly 18% of them were found once. The ten largest clonotypes hold under 6.5% of the sample. The sample taken for sequencing was blood, either unsorted or a sorted T cell fraction (not recorded which). The source is a human donor who was either an allogeneic HSCT recipient or a stem cell or donor lymphocyte infusion donor (not recorded which). It is not recorded whose cells these are; they may come from a transplant donor.

The gene calls are TRBV11-2 and TRBJ1-1; D gene unclear. This CDR3 is built from 12 residues. Germline V gives CDR1 SGHAT, CDR2 FQNNGV. V was cut by 10 bases and J by 3 bases, with 12 bases left in between. This CDR3 reads CATSRTYTEAFF. The CDR3 region has the DNA TGTGCCACCTCGAGGACCTACACTGAAGCTTTCTTT.

This clonotype was found a few times. The chain carries TRBV25-1 and TRBJ1-5; TRBD1 matches 8 bases. This CDR3 region has 14 residues. V shed 2 bases and J 6 bases; nucleotides not matched to a gene: 3. The germline gives CDR1 MGHDK, CDR2 SYGVNS. The CDR3 is CASSEQGAFQPQHF. As DNA, the CDR3 is TGTGCCAGCAGTGAACAGGGGGCGTTTCAGCCCCAGCATTTT.

V is TRBV7-2 and J is TRBJ2-2; D remains unclear. CDR1 and CDR2 from the germline V gene are SGHTA and FQGNSA. Trimming pared 2 bases from V and 0 bases from J, leaving 10 bases between. This CDR3 has 16 amino acids. The chain's CDR3 is CASSLRRIANTGELFF. The DNA of the CDR3 is TGTGCCAGCAGCTTAAGACGTATCGCGAACACCGGGGAGCTGTTTTTT.